These T cell receptor beta chains were read from a single sample in a study of T cells in Graves' hyperthyroidism and ophthalmopathy. TCRdb used MiXCR to reprocess the multiplex PCR reads, holding one entry per CDR3 protein. The repertoire holds almost 50,000 distinct CDR3 sequences, with roughly 51% as singletons. Sequencing used peripheral blood or thyroid tissue (not recorded which). These receptors originate from a man aged 18 to 29 with Graves' hyperthyroidism. Both conserved end residues are part of each CDR3. A D gene is named only where the DNA matches it firmly. Where a row states a size, it is once, few, many or the class of an expanded clone; other rows omit it.

v_call	j_call	clone_size	d_call	cdr3_aa	cdr3_nt
TRBV4-3	TRBJ2-2	many	TRBD1	CASSQERSTGGTGELFF	TGCGCCAGCAGCCAAGAGAGGTCGACAGGGGGAACCGGGGAGCTGTTTTTT
TRBV5-1	TRBJ2-3	few	.	CASSLYAGWGTDTQYF	TGCGCCAGCAGCTTGTATGCAGGGTGGGGCACAGATACGCAGTATTTT
TRBV19	TRBJ2-7	many	TRBD1	CASSGGQHSYEQYF	TGTGCCAGTAGTGGGGGACAGCACTCCTACGAGCAGTACTTC
TRBV29-1	TRBJ2-7	.	TRBD2	CSVESQTSVSTEQYF	TGCAGCGTTGAATCCCAGACTAGCGTATCGACCGAGCAGTACTTC
TRBV29-1	TRBJ2-2	.	.	CSVRPGGTGELFF	TGCAGCGTCCGGCCCGGGGGCACCGGGGAGCTGTTTTTT
TRBV11-2	TRBJ2-5	many	TRBD2	CASSRLLAGGQETQYF	TGTGCCAGCAGCCGATTACTAGCGGGGGGGCAAGAGACCCAGTACTTC
TRBV9	TRBJ1-3	.	.	CASRETLSGNTIYF	TGTGCCAGCAGAGAAACCCTCTCTGGAAACACCATATATTTT
TRBV4-1	TRBJ1-2	many	TRBD1	CASSLGTAQTLSNYGYTF	TGCGCCAGCAGCCTTGGGACAGCACAGACACTATCTAACTATGGCTACACCTTC
TRBV7-2	TRBJ2-7	.	TRBD2	CASSMTSGRWSDEQYF	TGTGCCAGCAGCATGACTAGCGGGAGATGGAGTGACGAGCAGTACTTC
TRBV12-3/TRBV12-4	TRBJ1-1	.	.	CASSMGHSNTEAFF	TGTGCCAGCAGCATGGGACACTCGAACACTGAAGCTTTCTTT
TRBV7-2	TRBJ2-5	.	.	CASSALRSKETQYF	TGCGCCAGCAGCGCCCTGCGTTCTAAAGAGACCCAGTACTTC
TRBV12-3/TRBV12-4	TRBJ2-5	once	.	CASSPRPNQEAQYF	TGTGCCAGCAGTCCTCGACCTAACCAAGAAGCCCAGTACTTC